This record looks at one TCR beta chain sequence and its context. Its antigen remains unknown. Between the trimmed V and J ends, which lost 1 base and 2 bases, there was a span of 15 bases. This CDR3 is built from 17 residues. Germline V gives CDR1 MNHEY, CDR2 SMNVEV (reference sequence). This record comes from a study of cytomegalovirus exposure and HLA in healthy donors. Whole-study findings and limits: An assumption of roughly uniform sequencing depth across donors underlay the presence/absence analyses. The classifier was said to identify cytomegalovirus status with high specificity and sensitivity. In a later analysis, TCR beta V- and J-gene trimming showed a link to a missense DCLRE1C variant. In vitro checks showed that a few CMV-associated chains really do target CMV antigens.

With 60 Vbeta and 13 Jbeta primers, the PCR was carried out. Clones were read by immunoSEQ multiplex PCR, and TCRdb kept only the in-frame ones, dropping some. Of about 95,000 clones listed, approximately 80% were seen once; the top ten hold around 5%. Sequencing was done on a sample of PBMCs. The chain is built from TRBV27 and TRBJ1-5, with a possible D match to TRBD1 (6 bases). The TCR comes from a woman in her forties in good health and CMV-seronegative. CDR3 in DNA: TGTGCCAGCAGTTTATTCCCCCCCCCAGGGGGCAATCAGCCCCAGCATTTT. Residues: CASSLFPPPGGNQPQHF.